The rows below give T cell receptor beta chains drawn from one sample of a study of patients and donors after allogeneic stem cell transplantation. MiXCR was run by TCRdb on the RT-PCR reads, yielding one entry per CDR3 protein. The table records approximately 160,000 distinct CDR3 sequences, approximately 30% of them present only once. Sequenced input: blood, either unsorted or a sorted T cell fraction (not recorded which). Receptors were obtained from a human donor who was either an allogeneic HSCT recipient or a stem cell or donor lymphocyte infusion donor (not recorded which). It is not recorded whose cells these are; they may come from a transplant donor. The CDR3 runs from the conserved cysteine through the conserved F or W. The D gene is left open where the match is weak. Clone size is not always given. Where it is, it says once, few, many or a class for expanded clones.

length: 12
J: TRBJ1-2
D: .
V: TRBV20-1
size: .
DNA: TGCAGTGCTAGTTGGGCTTACCTAGGCTACACCTTC
CDR3: CSASWAYLGYTF

length: 15
J: TRBJ2-7
D: .
V: TRBV6-6
size: .
DNA: TGTGCCAGCAGGACACCGGGACAATTCGTTATGGAGCAGTACTTC
CDR3: CASRTPGQFVMEQYF

length: 18
J: TRBJ2-1
D: TRBD1
V: TRBV4-3
size: .
DNA: TGCGCCAGCAGCCAAGGAAGCACCGAGACAGGGACCTACAATGAGCAGTTCTTC
CDR3: CASSQGSTETGTYNEQFF

length: 13
J: TRBJ1-1
D: .
V: TRBV24-1
size: few
DNA: TGTGCCACCATGGGTCGGGTGAACACTGAAGCTTTCTTT
CDR3: CATMGRVNTEAFF

length: 13
J: TRBJ1-2
D: .
V: TRBV5-1
size: once
DNA: TGCGCCAGCAGCCTGGACAGAAACTGTGGCTACACCTTC
CDR3: CASSLDRNCGYTF

length: 12
J: TRBJ2-3
D: .
V: TRBV29-1
size: .
DNA: TGCAGCGTTGGGGGCCAACTAGATACGCAGTATTTT
CDR3: CSVGGQLDTQYF

length: 15
J: TRBJ2-1
D: TRBD2
V: TRBV6-6
size: .
DNA: TGTGCCAGCAGCCCTAGCGGGAGGGCGTACAATGAGCAGTTCTTC
CDR3: CASSPSGRAYNEQFF

length: 13
J: TRBJ2-4
D: .
V: TRBV7-9
size: few
DNA: TGTGCCAGCAGCTTCCGAGGGGATGGCATTCAGTACTTC
CDR3: CASSFRGDGIQYF

length: 14
J: TRBJ2-5
D: TRBD2
V: TRBV28
size: .
DNA: TGTGCCAGCCGAGCTAGCGGGAGCTCCAGGGCCCAGTACTTC
CDR3: CASRASGSSRAQYF

length: 17
J: TRBJ2-7
D: TRBD1
V: TRBV4-3
size: .
DNA: TGCGCCAGCAGCCACCTCAGCGGGACAGGGTCCACTTACGAGCAGTACTTC
CDR3: CASSHLSGTGSTYEQYF

length: 14
J: TRBJ2-5
D: .
V: TRBV18
size: .
DNA: TGTGCCAGCTCTCTAGGGGCAGTTCAAGAGACCCAGTACTTC
CDR3: CASSLGAVQETQYF

length: 17
J: TRBJ2-1
D: TRBD2
V: TRBV15
size: .
DNA: TGTGCCACCAGCAGCGGGTACAGGACTAGCGGGAGGGTTGAGCAGTTCTTC
CDR3: CATSSGYRTSGRVEQFF

length: 15
J: TRBJ1-2
D: .
V: TRBV3-1
size: .
DNA: TGTGCCAGCAGCCAAGATAGGACCGGGCGCTATGGCTACACCTTC
CDR3: CASSQDRTGRYGYTF

length: 15
J: TRBJ2-1
D: TRBD2
V: TRBV7-9
size: .
DNA: TGTGCCAGCAGCCCTATAGCGGGAGCTTGGGGTGAGCAGTTCTTC
CDR3: CASSPIAGAWGEQFF

length: 14
J: TRBJ1-2
D: TRBD1
V: TRBV7-2
size: few
DNA: TGTGCCAGCATCCTCAGGGGGCATGGGAATGGCTACACCTTC
CDR3: CASILRGHGNGYTF

length: 13
J: TRBJ2-1
D: .
V: TRBV11-2
size: .
DNA: TGTGCCAGCAGCTTAGATTATCCCAATGAGCAGTTCTTC
CDR3: CASSLDYPNEQFF

length: 14
J: TRBJ1-5
D: TRBD1
V: TRBV6-2/TRBV6-3
size: .
DNA: TGTGCCAGCGGAGACAGGGGCTACAATCAGCCCCAGCATTTT
CDR3: CASGDRGYNQPQHF

length: 14
J: TRBJ2-7
D: .
V: TRBV12-3/TRBV12-4
size: .
DNA: TGTGCCAGCAGTTTAGAGGTAGGGGCCTACGAGCAGTACTTC
CDR3: CASSLEVGAYEQYF

length: 17
J: TRBJ2-5
D: TRBD2
V: TRBV14
size: .
DNA: TGTGCCAGCAGCCAAGGAGGGACTAGCGGGAGTTGGGAGACCCAGTACTTC
CDR3: CASSQGGTSGSWETQYF

length: 10
J: TRBJ2-7
D: .
V: TRBV2
size: .
DNA: TGTGCCAGCAACGATTACGAGCAGTACTTC
CDR3: CASNDYEQYF

length: 15
J: TRBJ1-5
D: .
V: TRBV7-8
size: .
DNA: TGTGCCAGCAGCCGGGCAAGGACGAGGAATCAGCCCCAGCATTTT
CDR3: CASSRARTRNQPQHF

length: 15
J: TRBJ2-5
D: .
V: TRBV7-9
size: .
DNA: TGTGCCAGCAGCTTAAATGCGAGGGCCCAAGAGACCCAGTACTTC
CDR3: CASSLNARAQETQYF

length: 14
J: TRBJ2-1
D: TRBD2
V: TRBV5-1
size: .
DNA: TGCACCAGCAGCGCCGGGACTAGCGGCAATGAGCAGTTCTTC
CDR3: CTSSAGTSGNEQFF

length: 11
J: TRBJ2-1
D: TRBD2
V: TRBV20-1
size: .
DNA: TGCAGTGCTAGAAGGGCGGGGGAAGGATTCTTC
CDR3: CSARRAGEGFF

length: 13
J: TRBJ1-5
D: .
V: TRBV20-1
size: many
DNA: TGCAGTGCTAGGGGCGGGGGGAATCAGCCCCAGCATTTT
CDR3: CSARGGGNQPQHF

length: 17
J: TRBJ1-2
D: .
V: TRBV27
size: .
DNA: TGTGCCAGCAGTTTATCCGCCGGGGCAGGGGTTAACTATGGCTACACCTTC
CDR3: CASSLSAGAGVNYGYTF

length: 13
J: TRBJ1-4
D: TRBD1
V: TRBV20-1
size: few
DNA: TGCAGTGCCAGGGGACAGGGAGGTGAAAAACTGTTTTTT
CDR3: CSARGQGGEKLFF

length: 13
J: TRBJ2-7
D: .
V: TRBV28
size: .
DNA: TGTGCCGGCTCGAGGACACCGACCTACGAGCAGTACTTC
CDR3: CAGSRTPTYEQYF

length: 13
J: TRBJ2-1
D: .
V: TRBV20-1
size: .
DNA: TGCAGTGCTAGTTCTGCTTTTCACAATGAGCAGTTCTTC
CDR3: CSASSAFHNEQFF

length: 14
J: TRBJ1-1
D: TRBD1
V: TRBV5-8
size: .
DNA: TGTGCCAGCAGTTCCGGGACAGCGAACACTGAAGCTTTCTTT
CDR3: CASSSGTANTEAFF

length: 16
J: TRBJ1-4
D: TRBD1
V: TRBV12-3/TRBV12-4
size: few
DNA: TGTGCCAGCAGCCTCGCTCCGGGACAGTTGAATGAAAAACTGTTTTTT
CDR3: CASSLAPGQLNEKLFF

length: 15
J: TRBJ1-4
D: TRBD1
V: TRBV24-1
size: many
DNA: TGTGCCACCAGTGATTCGCAGGGGGAAAATGAAAAACTGTTTTTT
CDR3: CATSDSQGENEKLFF

length: 12
J: TRBJ2-7
D: .
V: TRBV29-1
size: few
DNA: TGCAGCGTTGTAGGAGTGGCGAATGTGCAGTACTTC
CDR3: CSVVGVANVQYF

length: 17
J: TRBJ2-2
D: .
V: TRBV4-3
size: .
DNA: TGCGCCAGCAGCCTACTCTCTCCGGGCCTCTCCCCCGGGGAGCTGTTTTTT
CDR3: CASSLLSPGLSPGELFF

length: 10
J: TRBJ2-5
D: .
V: TRBV24-1
size: .
DNA: TGTGCCACCAGTGCAGAGACCCAGTACTTC
CDR3: CATSAETQYF

length: 12
J: TRBJ1-3
D: .
V: TRBV18
size: many
DNA: TGTGCCAGCTTCGACTCTGGAAACACCATATATTTT
CDR3: CASFDSGNTIYF

length: 16
J: TRBJ2-2
D: .
V: TRBV6-5
size: few
DNA: TGTGCCAGCAGTTACTCGACCCCTCTTTTGGGCGGGGAGCTGTTTTTT
CDR3: CASSYSTPLLGGELFF